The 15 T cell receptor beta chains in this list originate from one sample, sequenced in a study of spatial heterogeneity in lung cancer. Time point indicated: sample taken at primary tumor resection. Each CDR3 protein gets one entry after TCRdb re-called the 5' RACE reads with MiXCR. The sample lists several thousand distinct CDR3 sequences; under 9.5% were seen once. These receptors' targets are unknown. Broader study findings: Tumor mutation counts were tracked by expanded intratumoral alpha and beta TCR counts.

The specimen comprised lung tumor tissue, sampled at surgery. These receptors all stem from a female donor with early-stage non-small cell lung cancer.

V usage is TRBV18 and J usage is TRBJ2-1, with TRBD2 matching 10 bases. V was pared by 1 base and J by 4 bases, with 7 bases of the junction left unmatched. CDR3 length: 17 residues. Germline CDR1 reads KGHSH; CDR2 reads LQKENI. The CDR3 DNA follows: TGTGCCAGCTCACCACAATTGATAGCGGGAGGATACAATGAGCAGTTCTTC. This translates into CASSPQLIAGGYNEQFF.

The CDR3: CASSRDTQYF. In DNA form, the CDR3 reads TGTGCCAGCAGCCGAGATACGCAGTATTTT. This chain joins TRBV14 and TRBJ2-3; no reliable D call. The length of the CDR3 is 10 residues. Germline loops: CDR1 SGHDN, CDR2 FVKESK. Trimming stripped 4 bases from V and 5 bases from J, with 1 base between.

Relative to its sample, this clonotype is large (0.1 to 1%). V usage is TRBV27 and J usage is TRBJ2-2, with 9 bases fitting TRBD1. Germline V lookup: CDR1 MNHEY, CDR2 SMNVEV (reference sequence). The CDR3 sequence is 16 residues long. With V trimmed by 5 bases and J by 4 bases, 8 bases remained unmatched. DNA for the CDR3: TGTGCCAGCAGTATAAACAGGGGGCTAACCACCGGGGAGCTGTTTTTT. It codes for CASSINRGLTTGELFF.

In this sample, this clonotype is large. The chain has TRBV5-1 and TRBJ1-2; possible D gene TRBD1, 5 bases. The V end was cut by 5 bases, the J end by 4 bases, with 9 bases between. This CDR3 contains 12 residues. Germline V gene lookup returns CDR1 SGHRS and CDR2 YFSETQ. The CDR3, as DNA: TGCGCCAGCAGACAGGACTCCTATGGCTACACCTTC. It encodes CASRQDSYGYTF.

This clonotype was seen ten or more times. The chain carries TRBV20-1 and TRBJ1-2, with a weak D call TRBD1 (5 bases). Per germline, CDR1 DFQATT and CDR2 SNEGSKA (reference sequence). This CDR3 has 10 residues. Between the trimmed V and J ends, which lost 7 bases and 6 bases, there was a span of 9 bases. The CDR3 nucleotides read TGCAGTGTGGGGGTCGATGGCTACACCTTC. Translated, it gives CSVGVDGYTF.

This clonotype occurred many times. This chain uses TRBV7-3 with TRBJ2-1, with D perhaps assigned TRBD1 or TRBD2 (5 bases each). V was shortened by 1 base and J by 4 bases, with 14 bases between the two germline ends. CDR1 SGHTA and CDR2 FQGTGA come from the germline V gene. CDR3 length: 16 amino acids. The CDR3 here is CASSLMGRASYNEQFF. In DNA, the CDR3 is TGTGCCAGCAGCTTAATGGGGCGGGCGTCGTACAATGAGCAGTTCTTC.

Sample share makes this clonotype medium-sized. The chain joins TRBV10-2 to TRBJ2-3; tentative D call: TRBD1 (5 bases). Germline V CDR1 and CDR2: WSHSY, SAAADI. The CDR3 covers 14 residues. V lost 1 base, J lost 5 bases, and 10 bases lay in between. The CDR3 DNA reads TGCGCCAGCAGTGAGTGGGCAGGGAAAGATACGCAGTATTTT. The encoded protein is CASSEWAGKDTQYF.

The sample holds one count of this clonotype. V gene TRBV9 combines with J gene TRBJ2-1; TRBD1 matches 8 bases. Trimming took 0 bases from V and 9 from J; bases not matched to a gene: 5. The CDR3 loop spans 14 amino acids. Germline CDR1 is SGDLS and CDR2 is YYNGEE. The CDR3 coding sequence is TGTGCCAGCAGCGTAGCTCCAGGGGGCATTGAGCAGTTCTTC. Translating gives CASSVAPGGIEQFF.

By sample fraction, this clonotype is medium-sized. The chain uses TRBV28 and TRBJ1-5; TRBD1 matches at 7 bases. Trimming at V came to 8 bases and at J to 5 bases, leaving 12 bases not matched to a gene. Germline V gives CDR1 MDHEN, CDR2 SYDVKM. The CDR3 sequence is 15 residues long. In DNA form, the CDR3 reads TGTGCCAGCCGAACGGGGCCAGGGGGGGATCAGCCCCAGCATTTT. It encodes CASRTGPGGDQPQHF.

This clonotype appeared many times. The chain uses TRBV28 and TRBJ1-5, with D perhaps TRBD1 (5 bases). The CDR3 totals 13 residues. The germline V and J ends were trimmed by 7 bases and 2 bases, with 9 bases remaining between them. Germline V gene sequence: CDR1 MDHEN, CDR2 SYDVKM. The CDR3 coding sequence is TGTGCCAGCACTTGGGGCGGCAATCAGCCCCAGCATTTT. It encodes CASTWGGNQPQHF.

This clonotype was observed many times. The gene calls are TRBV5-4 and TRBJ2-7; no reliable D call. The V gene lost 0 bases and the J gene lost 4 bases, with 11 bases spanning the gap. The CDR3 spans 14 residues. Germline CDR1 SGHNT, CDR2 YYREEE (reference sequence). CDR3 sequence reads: CASSLDAQEYEQYF. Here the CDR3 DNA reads TGTGCCAGCAGCTTGGACGCGCAGGAATACGAGCAGTACTTC.

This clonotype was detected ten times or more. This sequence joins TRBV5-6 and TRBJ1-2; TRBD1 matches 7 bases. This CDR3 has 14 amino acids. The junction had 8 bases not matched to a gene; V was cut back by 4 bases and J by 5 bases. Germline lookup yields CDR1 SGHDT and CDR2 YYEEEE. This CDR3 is CASSLQTGTYGYTF. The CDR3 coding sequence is TGTGCCAGCAGCCTCCAGACAGGGACGTATGGCTACACCTTC.

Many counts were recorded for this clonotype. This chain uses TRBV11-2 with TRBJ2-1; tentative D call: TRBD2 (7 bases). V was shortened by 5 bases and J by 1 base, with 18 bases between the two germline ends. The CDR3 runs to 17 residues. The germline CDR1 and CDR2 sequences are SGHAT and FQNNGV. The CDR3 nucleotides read TGTGCCAGCAGCATCACTTGGGGGGGCCGATCCTACAATGAGCAGTTCTTC. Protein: CASSITWGGRSYNEQFF.

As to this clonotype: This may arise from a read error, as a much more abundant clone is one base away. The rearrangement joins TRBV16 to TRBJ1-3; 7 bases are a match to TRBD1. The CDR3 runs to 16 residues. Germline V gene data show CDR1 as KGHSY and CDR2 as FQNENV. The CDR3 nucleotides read TGTGGCAGCAGCCGCTCGGGACAGATCTCTGGAAACACCATATATTTT. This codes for CGSSRSGQISGNTIYF.

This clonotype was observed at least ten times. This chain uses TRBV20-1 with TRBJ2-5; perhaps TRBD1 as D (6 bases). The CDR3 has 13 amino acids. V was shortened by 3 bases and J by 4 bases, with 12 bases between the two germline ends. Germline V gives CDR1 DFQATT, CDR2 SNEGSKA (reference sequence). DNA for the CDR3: TGCAGTGCTAGCGAACAGGGACGAGAGACCCAGTACTTC. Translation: CSASEQGRETQYF.